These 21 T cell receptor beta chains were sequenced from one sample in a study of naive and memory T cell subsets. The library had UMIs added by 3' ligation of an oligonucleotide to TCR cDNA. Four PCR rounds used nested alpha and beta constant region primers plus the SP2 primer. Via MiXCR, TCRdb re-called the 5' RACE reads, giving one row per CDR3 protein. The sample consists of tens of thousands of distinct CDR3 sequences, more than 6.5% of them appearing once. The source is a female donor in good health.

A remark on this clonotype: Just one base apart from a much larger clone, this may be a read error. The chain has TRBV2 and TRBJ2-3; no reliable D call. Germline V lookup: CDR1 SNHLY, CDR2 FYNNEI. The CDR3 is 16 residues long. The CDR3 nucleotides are TGTGTCAGCAGTGACCCCCTCGGACCGACCACAGATACGCAGTATTTT. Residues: CVSSDPLGPTTDTQYF.

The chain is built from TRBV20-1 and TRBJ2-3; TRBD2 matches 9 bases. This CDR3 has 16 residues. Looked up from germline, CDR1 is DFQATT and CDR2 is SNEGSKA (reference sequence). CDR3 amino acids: CSARKRSGSRTDTQYF. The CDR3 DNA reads TGCAGCGCCAGAAAGCGTAGCGGGAGCAGAACAGATACGCAGTATTTT.

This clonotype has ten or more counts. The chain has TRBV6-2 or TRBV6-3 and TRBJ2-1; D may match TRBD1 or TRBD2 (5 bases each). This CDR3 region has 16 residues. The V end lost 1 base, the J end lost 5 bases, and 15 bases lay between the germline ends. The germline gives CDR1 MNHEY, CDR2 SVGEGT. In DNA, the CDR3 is TGTGCCAGCAGTTACTATCTAGAGGGGCCCAACAATGAGCAGTTCTTC. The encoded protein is CASSYYLEGPNNEQFF.

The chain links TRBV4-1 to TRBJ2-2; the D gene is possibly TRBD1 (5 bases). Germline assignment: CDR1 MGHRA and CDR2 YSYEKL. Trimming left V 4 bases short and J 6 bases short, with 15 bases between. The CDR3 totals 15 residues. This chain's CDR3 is CASSPGQGPAGELFF. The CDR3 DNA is TGCGCCAGCAGCCCCGGGCAGGGTCCCGCCGGGGAGCTGTTTTTT.

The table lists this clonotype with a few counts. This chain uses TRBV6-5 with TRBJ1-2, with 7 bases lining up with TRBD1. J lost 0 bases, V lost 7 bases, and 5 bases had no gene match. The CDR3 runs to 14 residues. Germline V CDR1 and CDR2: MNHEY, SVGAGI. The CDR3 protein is CASKRTGPNYGYTF. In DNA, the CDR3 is TGTGCCAGCAAACGGACAGGCCCTAACTATGGCTACACCTTC.

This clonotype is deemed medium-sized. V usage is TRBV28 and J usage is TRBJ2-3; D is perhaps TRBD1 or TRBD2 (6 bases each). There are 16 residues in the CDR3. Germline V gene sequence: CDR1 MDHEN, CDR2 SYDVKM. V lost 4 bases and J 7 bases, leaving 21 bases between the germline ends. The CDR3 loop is CASSWPGRGDTYTQYF. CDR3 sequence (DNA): TGTGCCAGCAGTTGGCCTGGCCGCGGGGACACTTATACGCAGTATTTT.

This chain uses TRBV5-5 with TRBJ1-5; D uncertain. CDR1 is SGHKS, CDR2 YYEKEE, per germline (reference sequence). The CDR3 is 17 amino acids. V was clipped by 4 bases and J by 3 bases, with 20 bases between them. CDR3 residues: CASSRGNTRSINQPQHF. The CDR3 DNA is TGTGCCAGCAGCCGCGGAAATACAAGGTCCATCAATCAGCCCCAGCATTTT.

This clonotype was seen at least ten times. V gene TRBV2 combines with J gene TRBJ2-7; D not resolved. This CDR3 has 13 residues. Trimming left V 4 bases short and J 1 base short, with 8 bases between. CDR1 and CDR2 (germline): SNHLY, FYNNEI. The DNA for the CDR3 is TGTGCCAGCAGTGGGCAGCCTTCCTACGAGCAGTACTTC. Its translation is CASSGQPSYEQYF.

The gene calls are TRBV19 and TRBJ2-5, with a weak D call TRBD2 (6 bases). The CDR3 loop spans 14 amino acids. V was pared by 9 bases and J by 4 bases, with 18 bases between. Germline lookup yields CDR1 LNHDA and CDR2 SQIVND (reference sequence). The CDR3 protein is CASSETWGGETQYF. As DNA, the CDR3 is TGTGCCAGCTCCGAGACTTGGGGAGGAGAGACCCAGTACTTC. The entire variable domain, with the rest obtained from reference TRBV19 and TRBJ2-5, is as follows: DGGITQSPKYLFRKEGQNVTLSCEQNLNHDAMYWYRQDPGQGLRLIYYSQIVNDFQKGDIAEGYSVSREKKESFPLTVTSAQKNPTAFYLCASSETWGGETQYFGPGTRLLVL.

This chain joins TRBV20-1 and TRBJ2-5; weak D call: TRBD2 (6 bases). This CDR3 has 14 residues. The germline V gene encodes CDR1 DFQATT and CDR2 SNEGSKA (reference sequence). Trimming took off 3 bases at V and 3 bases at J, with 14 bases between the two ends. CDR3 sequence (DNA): TGCAGTGCTAGGAAAGGGTGGGAGGAAGAGACCCAGTACTTC. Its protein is CSARKGWEEETQYF.

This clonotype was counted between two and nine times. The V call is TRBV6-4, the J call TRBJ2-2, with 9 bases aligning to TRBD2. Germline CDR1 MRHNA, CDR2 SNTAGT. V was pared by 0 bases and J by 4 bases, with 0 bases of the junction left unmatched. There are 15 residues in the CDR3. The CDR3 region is CASSDSSGGTGELFF. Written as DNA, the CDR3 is TGTGCCAGCAGTGACTCTAGCGGGGGCACCGGGGAGCTGTTTTTT.

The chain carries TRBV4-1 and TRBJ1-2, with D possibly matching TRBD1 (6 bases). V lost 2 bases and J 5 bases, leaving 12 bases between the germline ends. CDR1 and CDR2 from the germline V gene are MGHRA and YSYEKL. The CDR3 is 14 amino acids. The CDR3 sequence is CASSQSTGGYGYTF. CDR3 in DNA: TGCGCCAGCAGCCAATCGACAGGAGGTTATGGCTACACCTTC.

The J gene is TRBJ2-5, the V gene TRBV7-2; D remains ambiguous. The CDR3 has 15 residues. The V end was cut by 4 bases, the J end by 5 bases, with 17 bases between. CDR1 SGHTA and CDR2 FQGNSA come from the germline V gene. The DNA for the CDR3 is TGTGCCAGCAGCTCAAGGCCGGCTAGGAGCGAGACCCAGTACTTC. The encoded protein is CASSSRPARSETQYF.

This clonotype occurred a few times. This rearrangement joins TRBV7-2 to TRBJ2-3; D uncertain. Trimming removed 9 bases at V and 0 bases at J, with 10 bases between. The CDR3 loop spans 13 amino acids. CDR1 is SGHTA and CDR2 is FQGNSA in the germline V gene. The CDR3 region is CARGRPSTDTQYF. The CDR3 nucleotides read TGTGCCAGAGGGCGCCCTAGCACAGATACGCAGTATTTT.

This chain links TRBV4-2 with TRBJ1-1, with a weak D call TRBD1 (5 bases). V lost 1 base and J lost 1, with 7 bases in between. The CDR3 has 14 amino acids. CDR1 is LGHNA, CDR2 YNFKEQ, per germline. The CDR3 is CASSQGGRNTEAFF. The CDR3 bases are TGTGCCAGCAGCCAAGGGGGCAGGAACACTGAAGCTTTCTTT.

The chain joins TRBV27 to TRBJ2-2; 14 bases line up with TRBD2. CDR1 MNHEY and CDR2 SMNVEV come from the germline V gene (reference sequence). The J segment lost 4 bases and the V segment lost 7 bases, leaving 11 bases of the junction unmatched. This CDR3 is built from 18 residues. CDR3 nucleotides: TGTGCCAGCACCCATCCAGGACTAGCGGGGGGCGGCACCGGGGAGCTGTTTTTT. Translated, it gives CASTHPGLAGGGTGELFF.

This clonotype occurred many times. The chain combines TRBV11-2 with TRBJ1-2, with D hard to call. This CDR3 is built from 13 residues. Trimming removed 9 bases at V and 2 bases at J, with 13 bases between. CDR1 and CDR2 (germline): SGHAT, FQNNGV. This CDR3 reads CASEGATNYGYTF. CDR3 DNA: TGTGCCAGTGAAGGCGCTACAAACTATGGCTACACCTTC.

The DNA of the CDR3 is TGCAGTGCGCTGACTAGCGGGGGGATCTCTGGGACCGATACGCAGTATTTT. Translated: CSALTSGGISGTDTQYF. The chain joins TRBV20-1 to TRBJ2-3; the match to TRBD2 covers 13 bases. Germline values: CDR1 DFQATT, CDR2 SNEGSKA (reference sequence). The CDR3 contains 17 residues. Losses at the gene ends were 6 bases for V and 6 bases for J; bases not matched to a gene: 15.

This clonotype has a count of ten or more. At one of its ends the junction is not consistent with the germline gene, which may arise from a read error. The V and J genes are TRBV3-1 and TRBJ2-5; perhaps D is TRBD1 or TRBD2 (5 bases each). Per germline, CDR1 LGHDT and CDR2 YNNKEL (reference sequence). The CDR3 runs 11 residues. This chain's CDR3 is CASSQGGAPNF. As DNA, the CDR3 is TGTGCCAGCAGCCAAGGAGGGGCTCCTAACTTC.

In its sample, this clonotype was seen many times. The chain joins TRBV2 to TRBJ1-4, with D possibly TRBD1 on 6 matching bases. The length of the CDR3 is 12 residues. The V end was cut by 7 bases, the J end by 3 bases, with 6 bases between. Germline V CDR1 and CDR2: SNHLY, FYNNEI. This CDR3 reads CASTGANEKLFF. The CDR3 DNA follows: TGTGCCAGCACAGGGGCTAATGAAAAACTGTTTTTT.

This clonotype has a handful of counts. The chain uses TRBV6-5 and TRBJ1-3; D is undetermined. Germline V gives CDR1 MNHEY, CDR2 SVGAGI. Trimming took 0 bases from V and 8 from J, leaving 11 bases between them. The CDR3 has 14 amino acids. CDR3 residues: CASSYSRDGDTIYF. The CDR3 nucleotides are TGTGCCAGCAGTTACTCGCGGGATGGGGACACCATATATTTT.